Below are 29 T cell receptor beta chains sequenced from a single sample in a study of blood T cell repertoires in COVID-19. Generated by immunoSEQ multiplex PCR, the TCRdb table keeps only in-frame clones and is missing some. Of 360,000 or so clones in the sample, around 91% were seen once. Material: peripheral blood. These TCRs come from a man aged 18-30 years with active or convalescent COVID-19.

The chain is built from TRBV5-5 and TRBJ1-3; D is unresolved. Germline V gives CDR1 SGHKS, CDR2 YYEKEE (reference sequence). The CDR3 sequence is 16 residues long. V was cut by 1 base and J by 0 bases, with 11 bases left in between. DNA of the CDR3: TGTGCCAGCAGCTTGCGGAGCTCGGACTCTGGAAACACCATATATTTT. Protein: CASSLRSSDSGNTIYF.

As concerns this clone: Its ends do not fully match the called genes, so a read error is possible. Within the sample, other DNA sequences also encode this same CDR3. The CDR3 reads CASSQVLFSYNEQFF. Written as DNA, the CDR3 is TGTGCCAGCAGCCAAGTTCTGTTCAGTTACAACGAGCAGTTCTTC. This rearrangement joins TRBV3-1 (or the pseudogene TRBV3-2) to TRBJ2-1, with D uncertain. Per germline, CDR1 LGHDT and CDR2 YNNKEL (reference sequence). The CDR3 sequence is 15 residues long.

This clone appeared once. V usage is TRBV3-1 (or the pseudogene TRBV3-2) and J usage is TRBJ1-5; no clear D. V lost 0 bases to trimming and J lost 2 bases, with 8 bases between them. The CDR3 runs 15 residues. Germline CDR1 LGHDT, CDR2 YNNKEL (reference sequence). In DNA form, the CDR3 reads TGTGCCAGCAGCCAAGATCTACGGGGCAATCAGCCCCAGCATTTT. Its translation: CASSQDLRGNQPQHF.

CDR3 sequence reads: CASTMGQSNNSPLHF. DNA of the CDR3: TGTGCCAGCACCATGGGACAGAGTAATAATTCACCCCTCCACTTT. The chain links TRBV2 to TRBJ1-6; 7 positions match TRBD1. CDR1 is SNHLY, CDR2 FYNNEI, per germline. With 7 bases clipped from V and 5 bases from J, the junction kept 8 bases outside the gene matches. The CDR3 loop spans 15 amino acids.

The chain links TRBV11-1 to TRBJ2-5; 11 nucleotides line up with TRBD1. This CDR3 region has 16 residues. Germline V gives CDR1 SGHAT, CDR2 FQDESV (reference sequence). V shed 5 bases and J 5 bases; nucleotides not matched to a gene: 10. The CDR3 DNA follows: TGTGCCAGCAGCGCCGGACAGGGGGCGTTTTCGGAGACCCAGTACTTC. Translating gives CASSAGQGAFSETQYF.

This chain's CDR3 is CASAGEKSSYNEQFF. The CDR3 DNA is TGTGCCAGCGCGGGAGAGAAAAGCTCCTACAATGAGCAGTTCTTC. V gene TRBV24-1 combines with J gene TRBJ2-1; 7 bases are a match to TRBD2. The V segment lost 11 bases and the J segment 0 bases; nucleotides outside the gene matches: 9. CDR1 is KGHDR and CDR2 is SFDVKD in the germline V gene. This CDR3 spans 15 amino acids.

This clone was seen a single time. The V gene is TRBV28, the J gene TRBJ2-7; TRBD1 matches at 10 bases. Germline loops: CDR1 MDHEN, CDR2 SYDVKM. J gave up 1 base and V 8 bases, and 8 bases lay outside the gene matches. The CDR3 length is 15 residues. DNA of the CDR3: TGTGCCAGCCAAGGACCGGGACAGGGGTCCTACGAGCAGTACTTC. It codes for CASQGPGQGSYEQYF.

The rearrangement joins TRBV7-3 to TRBJ2-3, with 14 bases matching TRBD2. Trimming at V came to 1 base and at J to 4 bases, leaving 10 bases not matched to a gene. The CDR3 extends over 19 amino acids. Germline V CDR1 and CDR2: SGHTA, FQGTGA. The CDR3 region has the DNA TGTGCCAGCAGCTTAAGGGGGACTAGCGGGAGTATGAGGGCAGATACGCAGTATTTT. This sequence encodes CASSLRGTSGSMRADTQYF.

This clone was detected only once. The chain couples TRBV15 to TRBJ2-7; D is possibly TRBD1 (7 bases). In germline, CDR1 is LNHNV, CDR2 YYDKDF (reference sequence). This CDR3 has 15 amino acids. Trimming pared 0 bases from V and 5 bases from J, leaving 14 bases between. The CDR3 DNA is TGTGCCACCAGCAGAGATTACAGGGGAGGCAACGAGCAGTACTTC. Its protein is CATSRDYRGGNEQYF.

This clone was detected only once. The chain uses TRBV7-3 and TRBJ2-3; D gene ambiguous. CDR1 is SGHTA and CDR2 is FQGTGA in the germline V gene. V lost 9 bases, J lost 6 bases, and 13 bases lay in between. CDR3 length equals 12 residues. As DNA, the CDR3 is TGTGCCAGTTCCGGTTCGTCGGATACGCAGTATTTT. This encodes CASSGSSDTQYF.

The chain carries TRBV5-1 and TRBJ1-4; D is undetermined. Germline V gene lookup returns CDR1 SGHRS and CDR2 YFSETQ. The CDR3 has 14 residues. The ends were cut back, 4 bases at V and 8 bases at J, with 15 bases in the middle. CDR3 sequence reads: CASSTPRGDEKLFF. CDR3 DNA sequence: TGCGCCAGCAGCACACCCAGAGGTGACGAAAAACTGTTTTTT.

Turning to this clone: The same CDR3 can be traced to other DNA sequences in this sample. The chain is built from TRBV6-5 and TRBJ1-1; the D gene is possibly TRBD1 (6 bases). Trimming stripped 8 bases from V and 3 bases from J, with 10 bases between. The germline V gene has CDR1 MNHEY and CDR2 SVGAGI. The CDR3 covers 12 residues. The CDR3 spells CASGRGDTEAFF. Here the CDR3 DNA reads TGTGCCAGCGGCAGGGGTGACACTGAAGCTTTCTTT.

The chain recombines TRBV7-3 with TRBJ2-1; 9 bases align to TRBD2. The CDR3 contains 16 residues. From germline, CDR1 is SGHTA and CDR2 FQGTGA. The ends lost 3 bases at V and 10 bases at J; junction bases unmatched: 13. CDR3 DNA sequence: TGTGCCAGCAGCTTGTCAGGGGGGACTAGCTGGGGCGAGCAGTTCTTC. Amino acid sequence: CASSLSGGTSWGEQFF.

V is TRBV3-1 (or the pseudogene TRBV3-2) and J is TRBJ1-1; D is perhaps TRBD1 (5 bases). The CDR3 totals 14 residues. Deletions cut 4 bases from V and 5 bases from J, with 14 bases between. CDR1 is LGHDT, CDR2 YNNKEL, per germline (reference sequence). The chain's CDR3 is CASSPSIGGTEAFF. The CDR3 DNA reads TGTGCCAGCAGCCCGTCGATCGGGGGAACTGAAGCTTTCTTT.

The V call is TRBV25-1, the J call TRBJ1-2, with TRBD1 matching over 7 bases. After removal of 4 bases from V and 6 bases from J, the junction contained 8 bases not matched to a gene. The CDR3 has 14 amino acids. Germline V gene data show CDR1 as MGHDK and CDR2 as SYGVNS. CDR3 coding DNA: TGTGCCAGCAGTGGTCGCAGGGGGATGGATGGCTACACCTTC. It translates to CASSGRRGMDGYTF.

CDR3 amino acids: CASSRGDRVTGELFF. The CDR3 nucleotides are TGTGCCAGCAGCCGGGGGGACAGGGTAACCGGGGAGCTGTTTTTT. The chain couples TRBV3-1 (or the pseudogene TRBV3-2) to TRBJ2-2; 9 bases align to TRBD1. This CDR3 is built from 15 residues. CDR1 LGHDT and CDR2 YNNKEL come from the germline V gene (reference sequence). V lost 4 bases to trimming and J lost 5 bases; unmatched junction nucleotides: 5.

The rearrangement uses TRBV7-2 and TRBJ2-3, with 12 bases that match TRBD2. Germline CDR1 SGHTA, CDR2 FQGNSA. The V gene end was trimmed by 5 bases and the J gene end by 4 bases; junction bases not matched to a gene: 7. The CDR3 contains 16 residues. Here the CDR3 reads CASSLTSGGYADTQYF. CDR3 nucleotides: TGTGCCAGCAGCCTCACTAGCGGGGGGTACGCAGATACGCAGTATTTT.

The rearrangement joins TRBV7-3 to TRBJ2-2; a possible D gene is TRBD1 (6 bases). This CDR3 spans 16 amino acids. Germline CDR1 reads SGHTA; CDR2 reads FQGTGA. The ends were cut back, 4 bases at V and 2 bases at J, with 14 bases in the middle. DNA of the CDR3: TGTGCCAGCAGCTCCCCAGGGACAACTAACACCGGGGAGCTGTTTTTT. Protein sequence: CASSSPGTTNTGELFF.

The chain has TRBV3-1 (or the pseudogene TRBV3-2) and TRBJ1-6, with 7 bases matching TRBD1. CDR3 length equals 12 residues. Germline V gene data show CDR1 as LGHDT and CDR2 as YNNKEL (reference sequence). J gave up 8 bases and V 6 bases, and 1 base lay outside the gene matches. CDR3 in DNA: TGTGCCAGCAGTGGGACAGATTCACCCCTCCACTTT. As protein: CASSGTDSPLHF.

The chain recombines TRBV29-1 with TRBJ1-5; tentative D call: TRBD1 (5 bases). This CDR3 has 13 residues. Between the trimmed V and J ends, which lost 5 bases and 1 base, there was a span of 9 bases. Per the germline V gene, CDR1 is SQVTM and CDR2 is ANQGSEA. CDR3 sequence reads: CSVKDTSNQPQHF. The CDR3 DNA sequence: TGCAGCGTTAAGGACACAAGCAATCAGCCCCAGCATTTT.

This clone was counted once. CDR3 in DNA: TGTGCCAGCAGCTGGGGGCCCGGGGAGAAGAGTTCACCCCTCCACTTT. Encoded protein: CASSWGPGEKSSPLHF. The chain uses TRBV5-5 and TRBJ1-6, with D possibly being TRBD1 (6 bases). CDR1 is SGHKS and CDR2 is YYEKEE in the germline V gene (reference sequence). V lost 3 bases and J 9 bases, leaving 19 bases between the germline ends. This CDR3 comprises 16 residues. The variable domain in full, with the rest retrieved from reference TRBV5-5 and TRBJ1-6, is DAGVTQSPTHLIKTRGQQVTLRCSPISGHKSVSWYQQVLGQGPQFIFQYYEKEERGRGNFPDRFSARQFPNYSSELNVNALLLGDSALYLCASSWGPGEKSSPLHFGNGTRLTVT.

This sequence joins TRBV29-1 and TRBJ1-1, with D perhaps matching TRBD1 (5 bases). V lost 7 bases and J lost 3, with 15 bases in between. CDR3 length: 13 amino acids. Germline assignment: CDR1 SQVTM and CDR2 ANQGSEA. This chain's CDR3 is CSGGSGGHTEAFF. DNA for the CDR3: TGCAGCGGGGGGAGCGGGGGTCACACTGAAGCTTTCTTT.

The chain carries TRBV15 and TRBJ2-7, with 7 bases lining up with TRBD1. Germline trimming cut 4 bases from V and 2 bases from J; bases unmatched to any gene: 5. The length of the CDR3 is 14 residues. CDR1 is LNHNV, CDR2 YYDKDF, per germline (reference sequence). The CDR3 loop reads CATSTEQGPYEQYF. CDR3 coding DNA: TGTGCCACCAGCACCGAACAGGGGCCCTACGAGCAGTACTTC.

The CDR3 region has the DNA TGCGCCAGCAGCCAAGCTTTGTTTTCGTCTAGCGGGAGCCGGGGAGAGACCCAGTACTTC. Protein: CASSQALFSSSGSRGETQYF. The rearrangement joins TRBV4-3 to TRBJ2-5, with 10 bases lining up with TRBD2. The CDR3 is 20 amino acids. The germline V gene has CDR1 LGHNA and CDR2 YSLEER. V trimming: 1 base; J trimming: 4 bases; junction bases outside the gene matches: 18.

This chain connects TRBV18 to TRBJ1-4; a possible D gene is TRBD1 (6 bases). The CDR3 sequence is 15 residues long. Trimming removed 1 base at V and 6 bases at J, with 12 bases between. From germline, CDR1 is KGHSH and CDR2 LQKENI. In DNA, the CDR3 is TGTGCCAGCTCACCACTATCAGGGGCGGATGAAAAACTGTTTTTT. The encoded protein is CASSPLSGADEKLFF.

The J gene is TRBJ2-1, the V gene TRBV7-6; D is unresolved. Trimming left V 5 bases short and J 9 bases short, with 11 bases between. The CDR3 has 12 residues. Germline CDR1 reads SGHVS; CDR2 reads FNYEAQ. The CDR3, as DNA: TGTGCCAGCAGCCTTACGCGAGGTGAGCAGTTCTTC. This translates into CASSLTRGEQFF.

The V gene is TRBV27, the J gene TRBJ2-7, with 8 bases fitting TRBD1. The CDR3 consists of 13 residues. With 8 bases clipped from V and 7 bases from J, the junction kept 10 bases outside the gene matches. Germline V gene lookup returns CDR1 MNHEY and CDR2 SMNVEV (reference sequence). Here the CDR3 reads CASHSGGAGEQYF. As DNA, the CDR3 is TGTGCCAGCCATTCAGGGGGCGCGGGGGAGCAGTACTTC.

The chain couples TRBV5-8 to TRBJ1-2; 7 bases match TRBD1. The CDR3 runs 15 residues. Germline loops: CDR1 SGHTS, CDR2 YDEGEE. With V trimmed by 5 bases and J by 2 bases, 9 bases remained unmatched. The CDR3 region is CASRDRDSLNYGYTF. For the CDR3, the DNA is TGTGCCAGCAGAGACCGGGACAGCCTCAACTATGGCTACACCTTC.

The chain carries TRBV9 and TRBJ2-1; 8 positions agree with TRBD2. J gave up 5 bases and V 0 bases, and 7 bases lay outside the gene matches. This CDR3 has 16 residues. The germline CDR1 and CDR2 sequences are SGDLS and YYNGEE. CDR3 DNA sequence: TGTGCCAGCAGCGTAGGAATCACTAGCGGACACAATGAGCAGTTCTTC. Translating it yields CASSVGITSGHNEQFF.